Below are 21 T cell receptor beta chains sequenced from a single sample in a study of Ad26.COV2.S vaccination and SARS-CoV-2 variants. Libraries were prepared by immunoSEQ multiplex PCR; TCRdb keeps only in-frame clonotypes and omits some of them. Counted here are around 300,000 clones, 85% to 90% occurring once; the ten biggest clones make up around 5.5%. The treatment: 15 to 20 received Ad26.COV2.S at low or high dose, single or two shots; roughly 5 received placebo; per-sample allocation not given. Vaccine and placebo recipients were sampled on day 63 after the first injection. The input for sequencing was peripheral blood, taken in a trial of Ad26.COV2.S vaccine versus placebo. The receptors were sampled from a person aged 18-65 years who received the Ad26.COV2.S COVID-19 vaccine or a placebo.

The V and J genes are TRBV5-4 and TRBJ1-5; the match to TRBD1 covers 9 bases. With 4 bases clipped from V and 7 bases from J, the junction kept 6 bases outside the gene matches. Looked up from germline, CDR1 is SGHNT and CDR2 is YYREEE (reference sequence). This CDR3 is 14 amino acids long. As DNA, the CDR3 is TGTGCCAGCAGCCGACAGGGGGACGAACAGCCCCAGCATTTT. Its translation: CASSRQGDEQPQHF.

This chain uses TRBV29-1 with TRBJ2-2, with 10 bases matching TRBD2. Germline V gene data show CDR1 as SQVTM and CDR2 as ANQGSEA. V dropped 0 bases and J dropped 7; count of bases not matched to a gene: 8. This CDR3 is built from 16 residues. The CDR3 region has the DNA TGCAGCGTTGAAGATGCAGCGGGGGGGCATAGCGGGGAGCTGTTTTTT. Translating it yields CSVEDAAGGHSGELFF.

The V call is TRBV28, the J call TRBJ1-2, with D unresolved. Per the germline V gene, CDR1 is MDHEN and CDR2 is SYDVKM. V shed 4 bases and J shed 4 bases, with 7 bases lying between them. This CDR3 contains 12 residues. The CDR3 loop reads CASSSPIYGYTF. CDR3 DNA: TGTGCCAGCAGTTCCCCCATCTATGGCTACACCTTC.

CDR3 in DNA: TGTGCCAGCAGCTTAACGGGAGTAGGGGAGCAGTACTTC. Encoded protein: CASSLTGVGEQYF. The rearrangement uses TRBV7-9 and TRBJ2-7, with D perhaps matching TRBD2 (6 bases). Germline lookup yields CDR1 SEHNR and CDR2 FQNEAQ (reference sequence). The V end lost 2 bases, the J end lost 7 bases, and 12 bases lay between the germline ends. The CDR3 is 13 amino acids. Combining the CDR3 with reference TRBV7-9 and TRBJ2-7 gives the whole variable domain DTGVSQNPRHKITKRGQNVTFRCDPISEHNRLYWYRQTLGQGPEFLTYFQNEAQLEKSRLLSDRFSAERPKGSFSTLEIQRTEQGDSAMYLCASSLTGVGEQYFGPGTRLTVT.

This clone was recorded a few times. The genes are TRBV3-1 (or the pseudogene TRBV3-2) and TRBJ2-5, with 9 bases that match TRBD1. The V segment lost 1 base and the J segment 5 bases; nucleotides outside the gene matches: 5. The CDR3 is 15 amino acids. The germline V gene encodes CDR1 LGHDT and CDR2 YNNKEL (reference sequence). This chain's CDR3 is CASSQGTGGLETQYF. In nucleotides, the CDR3 is TGTGCCAGCAGCCAAGGAACAGGGGGCCTGGAGACCCAGTACTTC.

This clone has just a few counts. CDR3 coding DNA: TGTGCCATCAGGCCGGACTATAGCTCTGGAAACACCATATATTTT. Its translation is CAIRPDYSSGNTIYF. The chain has TRBV10-3 and TRBJ1-3; the D is unclear. There are 15 residues in the CDR3. Trimming left V 6 bases short and J 0 bases short, with 12 bases between. Germline assignment: CDR1 ENHRY and CDR2 SYGVKD.

This rearrangement joins TRBV15 to TRBJ2-7, with D tentatively TRBD1 (6 bases). The CDR3 is made up of 15 amino acids. The germline V and J ends were trimmed by 0 bases and 2 bases, with 11 bases remaining between them. CDR1 LNHNV and CDR2 YYDKDF come from the germline V gene (reference sequence). CDR3 in amino acids: CATSRDRGFPYEQYF. CDR3 in DNA: TGTGCCACCAGCAGAGATAGGGGGTTCCCCTACGAGCAGTACTTC.

The V and J genes are TRBV27 and TRBJ1-6; D is unclear. The germline V gene encodes CDR1 MNHEY and CDR2 SMNVEV (reference sequence). The CDR3 totals 15 residues. V dropped 6 bases and J dropped 11 bases, with 20 bases sitting between them. The CDR3 loop is CASSSTGRKRTPLHF. The CDR3 bases are TGTGCCAGCAGCTCGACCGGACGGAAGCGGACACCCCTCCACTTT.

The V gene is TRBV7-2, the J gene TRBJ2-5, with 10 bases that match TRBD2. V shed 5 bases and J 7 bases; nucleotides not matched to a gene: 13. The CDR3 spans 16 residues. Germline CDR1 reads SGHTA; CDR2 reads FQGNSA. The CDR3 sequence: CASSHLGLAASGTQYF. The CDR3 coding sequence is TGTGCCAGCAGCCACCTAGGACTAGCGGCCTCCGGGACCCAGTACTTC.

The rearrangement joins TRBV7-8 to TRBJ2-3; D perhaps matches TRBD2 (6 bases). This CDR3 has 16 amino acids. CDR1 is SGHVS and CDR2 is FQNEAQ in the germline V gene. V was trimmed by 5 bases and J by 0 bases, leaving 15 bases between them. The CDR3 spells CASSPLLAASTDTQYF. CDR3 sequence (DNA): TGTGCCAGCAGCCCCCTTTTAGCGGCTAGCACAGATACGCAGTATTTT.

In its sample, this clone was seen once. V and J are TRBV27 and TRBJ1-1; D gene ambiguous. The CDR3 contains 16 residues. In germline, CDR1 is MNHEY, CDR2 SMNVEV (reference sequence). The germline V and J ends were trimmed by 7 bases and 4 bases, with 22 bases remaining between them. The CDR3 nucleotides are TGTGCCAGCAAGGGCTCTCCCCTGAACGGGGTCACTGAAGCTTTCTTT. This codes for CASKGSPLNGVTEAFF.

V and J are TRBV7-6 and TRBJ1-1; D ambiguous. The germline V and J ends were trimmed by 2 bases and 8 bases, with 12 bases remaining between them. The CDR3 runs to 13 residues. Germline V gene lookup returns CDR1 SGHVS and CDR2 FNYEAQ. The CDR3 bases are TGTGCCAGCAGCTTAACGGGCATAGGGGAAGCTTTCTTT. Its protein is CASSLTGIGEAFF.

The chain combines TRBV7-2 with TRBJ2-7; D ambiguous. V was trimmed by 6 bases and J by 5 bases, leaving 20 bases between them. The CDR3 is 15 residues long. Germline V gives CDR1 SGHTA, CDR2 FQGNSA. The CDR3 DNA is TGTGCCAGCAGTTATCAAACAGAGGTCTTCCACGAGCAGTACTTC. Amino acids: CASSYQTEVFHEQYF.

A few counts support this clone. The rearrangement links TRBV6-4 to TRBJ1-1; D is possibly TRBD1 (5 bases). CDR1 is MRHNA, CDR2 SNTAGT, per germline. This CDR3 spans 14 amino acids. Trimming left V 0 bases short and J 1 base short, with 6 bases between. The CDR3 DNA is TGTGCCAGCAGTGACTCGACAGAGAACACTGAAGCTTTCTTT. It codes for CASSDSTENTEAFF.

This chain uses TRBV7-9 with TRBJ2-7, with D possibly being TRBD1 or TRBD2 (5 bases each). The CDR3 spans 12 residues. With 5 bases removed from V and 6 bases from J, the gap between germline ends came to 11 bases. Per germline, CDR1 SEHNR and CDR2 FQNEAQ (reference sequence). CDR3 protein: CASSTQGVEQYF. The CDR3 nucleotides read TGTGCCAGCAGCACCCAGGGAGTCGAGCAGTACTTC. The whole variable domain, filled in from reference TRBV7-9 and TRBJ2-7, reads DTGVSQNPRHKITKRGQNVTFRCDPISEHNRLYWYRQTLGQGPEFLTYFQNEAQLEKSRLLSDRFSAERPKGSFSTLEIQRTEQGDSAMYLCASSTQGVEQYFGPGTRLTVT.

The V call is TRBV13, the J call TRBJ1-2; tentatively, D is TRBD1 (6 bases). Germline CDR1 reads PRHDT; CDR2 reads FYEKMQ (reference sequence). V was cut by 2 bases and J by 0 bases, with 19 bases left in between. This CDR3 spans 18 amino acids. CDR3 in amino acids: CASSLWGMWTASNYGYTF. The CDR3, as DNA: TGTGCCAGCAGCTTATGGGGAATGTGGACAGCCTCTAACTATGGCTACACCTTC.

The rearrangement joins TRBV7-6 to TRBJ2-1, with 9 bases identical to TRBD2. V trimming: 3 bases; J trimming: 4 bases; junction bases outside the gene matches: 13. The CDR3 has 18 amino acids. Germline lookup yields CDR1 SGHVS and CDR2 FNYEAQ. The CDR3 sequence is CASSLASGTHLLYNEQFF. The CDR3 region has the DNA TGTGCCAGCAGCTTGGCTAGCGGGACCCACCTCCTATACAATGAGCAGTTCTTC.

V gene TRBV6-2 or TRBV6-3 combines with J gene TRBJ2-7, with 10 bases identical to TRBD1. Losses at the gene ends were 0 bases for V and 4 bases for J; bases not matched to a gene: 12. Germline V gene data show CDR1 as MNHEY and CDR2 as SVGEGT. The CDR3 is 18 amino acids. DNA of the CDR3: TGTGCCAGCAGTTACTCGCCCGACAGGGGGCGAAGGGGATACGAGCAGTACGTC. Encoded protein: CASSYSPDRGRRGYEQYV.

This clone was seen only once. The V call is TRBV29-1, the J call TRBJ1-2; TRBD1 matches 7 bases. The V gene's germline CDR1 is SQVTM and CDR2 ANQGSEA. V lost 6 bases, J lost 5 bases, and 15 bases stayed unmatched. This CDR3 comprises 15 residues. CDR3 sequence (DNA): TGCAGCGTCCGTTGGTGGGGCAGGGGGAAGTATGGCTACACCTTC. Translating gives CSVRWWGRGKYGYTF.

The chain carries TRBV4-2 and TRBJ2-1, with 10 bases matching TRBD2. This CDR3 contains 17 residues. The V gene end was trimmed by 4 bases and the J gene end by 4 bases; junction bases not matched to a gene: 10. Germline V CDR1 and CDR2: LGHNA, YNFKEQ. The CDR3 loop reads CASSPRVGTSDYNEQFF. The CDR3 DNA follows: TGTGCCAGCAGCCCGCGGGTAGGGACTAGCGATTACAATGAGCAGTTCTTC.

On this clone: One end of the junction varies from germline; a read error may be responsible. The chain combines TRBV2 with TRBJ1-2, with 10 nucleotides matching TRBD1. The CDR3 runs to 13 residues. Germline loops: CDR1 SNHLY, CDR2 FYNNEI. In DNA form, the CDR3 reads TGTGCCACATCTTCCATGGGGACAGGGGATAGCGCCTTC. Translated, it gives CATSSMGTGDSAF.